Shown below are 2 T cell receptor beta chains from a single sample sequenced in a study of T cell changes during pregnancy in multiple sclerosis. The data were produced by immunoSEQ multiplex PCR, yet TCRdb's version contains in-frame clones alone and is incomplete. The sample holds approximately 89,000 clones, roughly 93% seen once. This specimen consisted of peripheral blood, obtained in the third trimester of pregnancy. These receptors all stem from a female donor with multiple sclerosis, enrolled in a pregnancy study.

V gene TRBV7-3 combines with J gene TRBJ1-3, with D unresolved. Trimming took 3 bases from V and 2 from J, leaving 8 bases between them. CDR1 is SGHTA and CDR2 is FQGTGA in the germline V gene. This CDR3 has 14 residues. The CDR3 DNA sequence: TGTGCCAGCAGCTTCGCCGGGGCTGGAAACACCATATATTTT. Translating gives CASSFAGAGNTIYF.

The gene calls are TRBV2 and TRBJ1-5; no definite D call. This CDR3 is built from 14 residues. Trimming took off 6 bases at V and 3 bases at J, with 12 bases between the two ends. In germline, CDR1 is SNHLY, CDR2 FYNNEI. Here the CDR3 reads CASREDPNNQPQHF. The CDR3 DNA is TGTGCCAGCAGGGAGGACCCGAACAATCAGCCCCAGCATTTT.